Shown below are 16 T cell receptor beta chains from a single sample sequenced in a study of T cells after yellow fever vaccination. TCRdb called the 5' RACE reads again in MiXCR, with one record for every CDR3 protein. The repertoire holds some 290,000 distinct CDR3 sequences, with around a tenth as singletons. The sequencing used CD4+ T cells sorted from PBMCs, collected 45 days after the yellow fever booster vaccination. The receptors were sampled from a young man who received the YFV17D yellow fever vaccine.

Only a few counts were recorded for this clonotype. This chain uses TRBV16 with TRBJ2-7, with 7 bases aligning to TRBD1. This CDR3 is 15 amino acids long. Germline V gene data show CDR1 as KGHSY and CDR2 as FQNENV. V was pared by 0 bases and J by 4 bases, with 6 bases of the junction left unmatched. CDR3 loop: CASSQSTGASYEQYF. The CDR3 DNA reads TGTGCCAGCAGCCAATCTACAGGGGCCTCTTACGAGCAGTACTTC.

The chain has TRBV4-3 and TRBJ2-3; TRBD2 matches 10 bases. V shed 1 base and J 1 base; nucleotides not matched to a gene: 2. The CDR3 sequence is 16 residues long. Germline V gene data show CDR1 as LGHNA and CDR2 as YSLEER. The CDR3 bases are TGCGCCAGCAGCCAAGTGGGGACTAGCGGCACAGATACGCAGTATTTT. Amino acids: CASSQVGTSGTDTQYF.

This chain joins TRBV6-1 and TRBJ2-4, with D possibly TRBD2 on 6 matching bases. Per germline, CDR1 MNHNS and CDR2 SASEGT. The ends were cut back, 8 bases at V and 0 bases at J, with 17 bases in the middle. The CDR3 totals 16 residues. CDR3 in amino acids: CASGSLARLAKNIQYF. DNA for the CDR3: TGTGCCAGCGGAAGCCTAGCGAGGCTAGCCAAAAACATTCAGTACTTC.

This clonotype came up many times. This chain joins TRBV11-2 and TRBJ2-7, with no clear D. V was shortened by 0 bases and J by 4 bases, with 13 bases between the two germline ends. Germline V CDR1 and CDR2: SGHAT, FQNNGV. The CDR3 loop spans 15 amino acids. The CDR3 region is CASSLDPGPHYEQYF. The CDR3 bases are TGTGCCAGCAGCTTAGATCCTGGGCCCCATTACGAGCAGTACTTC.

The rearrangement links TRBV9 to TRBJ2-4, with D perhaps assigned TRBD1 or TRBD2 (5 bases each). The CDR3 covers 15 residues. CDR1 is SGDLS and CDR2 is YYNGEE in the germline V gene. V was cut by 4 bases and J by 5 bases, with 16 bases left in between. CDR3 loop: CASSQGSGTENIQYF. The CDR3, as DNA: TGTGCCAGCAGCCAGGGCTCGGGAACGGAAAACATTCAGTACTTC. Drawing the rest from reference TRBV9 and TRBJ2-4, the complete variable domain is DSGVTQTPKHLITATGQRVTLRCSPRSGDLSVYWYQQSLDQGLQFLIQYYNGEERAKGNILERFSAQQFPDLHSELNLSSLELGDSALYFCASSQGSGTENIQYFGAGTRLSVL.

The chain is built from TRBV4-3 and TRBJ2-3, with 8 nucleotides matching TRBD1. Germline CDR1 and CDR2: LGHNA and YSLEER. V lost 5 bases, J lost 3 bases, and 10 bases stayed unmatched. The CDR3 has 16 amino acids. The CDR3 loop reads CASSARHRGRTDTQYF. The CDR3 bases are TGCGCCAGCAGCGCCCGCCACAGGGGGAGGACAGATACGCAGTATTTT.

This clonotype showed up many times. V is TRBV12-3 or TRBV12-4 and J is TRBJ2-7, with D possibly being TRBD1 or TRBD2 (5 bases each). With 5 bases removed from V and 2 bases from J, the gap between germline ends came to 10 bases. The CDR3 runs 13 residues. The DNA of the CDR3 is TGTGCCAGCAGTCGGGGACCTACCTACGAGCAGTACTTC. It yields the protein CASSRGPTYEQYF.

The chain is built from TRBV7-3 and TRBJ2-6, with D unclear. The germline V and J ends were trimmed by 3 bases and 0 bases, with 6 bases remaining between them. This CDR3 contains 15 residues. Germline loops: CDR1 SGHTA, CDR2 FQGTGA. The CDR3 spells CASSFGNSGANVLTF. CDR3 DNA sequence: TGTGCCAGCAGCTTTGGGAACTCTGGGGCCAACGTCCTGACTTTC.

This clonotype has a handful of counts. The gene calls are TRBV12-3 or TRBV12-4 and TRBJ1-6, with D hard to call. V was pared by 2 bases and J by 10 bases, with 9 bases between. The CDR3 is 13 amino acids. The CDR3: CASSLPPPSPLHF. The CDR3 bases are TGTGCCAGCAGTTTACCCCCTCCCTCACCCCTCCACTTT.

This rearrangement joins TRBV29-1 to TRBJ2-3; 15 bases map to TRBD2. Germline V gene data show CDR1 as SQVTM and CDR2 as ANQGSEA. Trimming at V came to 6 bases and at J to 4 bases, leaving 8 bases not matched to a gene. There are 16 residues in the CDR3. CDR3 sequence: CSVRRGLAGGADTQYF. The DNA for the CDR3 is TGCAGCGTGCGCCGGGGACTAGCGGGGGGAGCAGATACGCAGTATTTT.

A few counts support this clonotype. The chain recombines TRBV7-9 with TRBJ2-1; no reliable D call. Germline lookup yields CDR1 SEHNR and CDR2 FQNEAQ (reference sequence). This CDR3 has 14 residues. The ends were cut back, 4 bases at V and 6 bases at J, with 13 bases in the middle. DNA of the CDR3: TGTGCCAGCAGCTCCTTCACGATCGCCAATGAGCAGTTCTTC. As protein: CASSSFTIANEQFF. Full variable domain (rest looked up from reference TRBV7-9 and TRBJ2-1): DTGVSQNPRHKITKRGQNVTFRCDPISEHNRLYWYRQTLGQGPEFLTYFQNEAQLEKSRLLSDRFSAERPKGSFSTLEIQRTEQGDSAMYLCASSSFTIANEQFFGPGTRLTVL.

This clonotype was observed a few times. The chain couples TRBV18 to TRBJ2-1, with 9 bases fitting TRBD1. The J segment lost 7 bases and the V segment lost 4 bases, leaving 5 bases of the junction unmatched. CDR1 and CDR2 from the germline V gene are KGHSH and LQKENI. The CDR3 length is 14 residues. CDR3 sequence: CASSLTTGGNEQFF. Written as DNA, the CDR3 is TGTGCCAGCTCACTAACGACAGGGGGTAATGAGCAGTTCTTC.

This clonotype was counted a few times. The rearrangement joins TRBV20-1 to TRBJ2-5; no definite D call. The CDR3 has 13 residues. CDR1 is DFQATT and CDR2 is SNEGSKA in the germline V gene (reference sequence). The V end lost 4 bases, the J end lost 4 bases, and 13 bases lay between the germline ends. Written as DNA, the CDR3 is TGCAGTGCTACCGGTCCCCTCGGAGAGACCCAGTACTTC. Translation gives CSATGPLGETQYF.

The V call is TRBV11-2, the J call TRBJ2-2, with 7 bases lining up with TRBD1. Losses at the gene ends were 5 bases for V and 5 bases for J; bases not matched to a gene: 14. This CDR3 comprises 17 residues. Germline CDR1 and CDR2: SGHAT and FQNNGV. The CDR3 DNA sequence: TGTGCCAGCAGCCTGTCTCCGGGGACAGTCGGAACCGGGGAGCTGTTTTTT. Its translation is CASSLSPGTVGTGELFF. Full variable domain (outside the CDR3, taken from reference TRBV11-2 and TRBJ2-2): EAGVAQSPRYKIIEKRQSVAFWCNPISGHATLYWYQQILGQGPKLLIQFQNNGVVDDSQLPKDRFSAERLKGVDSTLKIQPAKLEDSAVYLCASSLSPGTVGTGELFFGEGSRLTVL.

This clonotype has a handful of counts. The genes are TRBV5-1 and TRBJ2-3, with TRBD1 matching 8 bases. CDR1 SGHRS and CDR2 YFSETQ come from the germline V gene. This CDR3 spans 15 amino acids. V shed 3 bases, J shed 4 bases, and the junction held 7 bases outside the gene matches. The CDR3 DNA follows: TGCGCCAGCAGCTCCGGACAGGGAGGTTCAGATACGCAGTATTTT. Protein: CASSSGQGGSDTQYF. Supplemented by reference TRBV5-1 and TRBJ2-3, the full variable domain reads KAGVTQTPRYLIKTRGQQVTLSCSPISGHRSVSWYQQTPGQGLQFLFEYFSETQRNKGNFPGRFSGRQFSNSRSEMNVSTLELGDSALYLCASSSGQGGSDTQYFGPGTRLTVL.

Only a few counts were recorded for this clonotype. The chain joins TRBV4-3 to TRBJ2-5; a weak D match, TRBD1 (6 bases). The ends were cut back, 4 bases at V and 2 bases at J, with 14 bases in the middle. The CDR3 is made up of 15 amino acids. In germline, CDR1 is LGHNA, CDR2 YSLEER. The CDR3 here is CASSRDRNFQETQYF. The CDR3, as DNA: TGCGCCAGCAGCCGAGACAGGAATTTTCAAGAGACCCAGTACTTC.